The 5 T cell receptor beta chains presented below share a single source sample, sequenced in a study of OX40 agonist ivuxolimab in advanced cancers. Profiling relied on immunoSEQ multiplex PCR, and the TCRdb table lists in-frame clones only, not all of them. The table shows tens of thousands of clones, with about 85% occurring only once. The material was CD4+ or CD8+ T cells sorted from blood, obtained in a trial of the OX40 agonist ivuxolimab. The source is an adult with an advanced solid tumor such as melanoma, head and neck, liver or kidney cancer.

The rearrangement joins TRBV6-1 to TRBJ1-1; no definite D call. V lost 7 bases and J 0 bases, leaving 9 bases between the germline ends. The CDR3 is 13 amino acids. Looked up from germline, CDR1 is MNHNS and CDR2 is SASEGT. The CDR3: CASIPRLNTEAFF. CDR3 in DNA: TGTGCCAGCATACCGAGACTGAACACTGAAGCTTTCTTT.

This sequence joins TRBV6-6 and TRBJ1-1, with 7 bases identical to TRBD1. The CDR3 runs to 16 residues. The V segment lost 4 bases and the J segment 3 bases; nucleotides outside the gene matches: 11. Per the germline V gene, CDR1 is MNHNY and CDR2 is SVGAGI (reference sequence). CDR3: CASSSRGSRGDTEAFF. The CDR3, as DNA: TGTGCCAGCAGTTCCAGGGGGTCGCGAGGAGACACTGAAGCTTTCTTT.

This sequence joins TRBV5-1 and TRBJ2-1, with D maybe TRBD2 (6 bases). The CDR3 runs 15 residues. Germline V gene sequence: CDR1 SGHRS, CDR2 YFSETQ. Trimming left V 0 bases short and J 6 bases short, with 13 bases between. For the CDR3, the DNA is TGCGCCAGCAGCTTGGGGACTCCGGGAGTCAATGAGCAGTTCTTC. This sequence encodes CASSLGTPGVNEQFF. Using reference TRBV5-1 and TRBJ2-1 for the parts outside the CDR3, the full variable domain is KAGVTQTPRYLIKTRGQQVTLSCSPISGHRSVSWYQQTPGQGLQFLFEYFSETQRNKGNFPGRFSGRQFSNSRSEMNVSTLELGDSALYLCASSLGTPGVNEQFFGPGTRLTVL.

Here the CDR3 reads CASSEGLDTDTQYF. CDR3 DNA sequence: TGTGCCAGCAGCGAAGGACTGGACACAGATACGCAGTATTTT. This chain joins TRBV7-8 and TRBJ2-3; TRBD2 might be the D (5 bases). V lost 5 bases and J 2 bases, leaving 11 bases between the germline ends. The CDR3 contains 14 residues. Germline loops: CDR1 SGHVS, CDR2 FQNEAQ.

The chain couples TRBV6-6 to TRBJ1-2; TRBD1 agrees at 9 bases. The germline V gene encodes CDR1 MNHNY and CDR2 SVGAGI (reference sequence). V gave up 2 bases and J gave up 8 bases; unmatched junction bases: 9. This CDR3 is built from 15 residues. CDR3 bases: TGTGCCAGCAGTTACCCCCCGGGACAGGGAGGCGGCTACACCTTC. Amino acid sequence: CASSYPPGQGGGYTF.